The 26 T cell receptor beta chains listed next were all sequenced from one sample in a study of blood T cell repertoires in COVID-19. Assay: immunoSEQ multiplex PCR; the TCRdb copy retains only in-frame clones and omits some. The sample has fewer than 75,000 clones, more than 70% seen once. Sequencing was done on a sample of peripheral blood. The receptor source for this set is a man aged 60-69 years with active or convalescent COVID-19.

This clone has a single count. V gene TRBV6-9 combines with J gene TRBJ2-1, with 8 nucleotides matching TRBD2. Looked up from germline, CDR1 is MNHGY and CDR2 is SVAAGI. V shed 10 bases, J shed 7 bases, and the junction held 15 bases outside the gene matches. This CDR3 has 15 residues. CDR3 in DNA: TGTGCCAACGGCCCCTATAGCGGGGAGAGAAATGAGCAGTTCTTC. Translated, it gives CANGPYSGERNEQFF.

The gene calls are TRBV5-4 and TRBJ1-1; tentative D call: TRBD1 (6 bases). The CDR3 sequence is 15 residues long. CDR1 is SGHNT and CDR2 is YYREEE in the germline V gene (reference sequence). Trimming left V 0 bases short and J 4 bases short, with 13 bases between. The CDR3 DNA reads TGTGCCAGCAGCTTGGCCGGAAGGGGGGGCACTGAAGCTTTCTTT. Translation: CASSLAGRGGTEAFF.

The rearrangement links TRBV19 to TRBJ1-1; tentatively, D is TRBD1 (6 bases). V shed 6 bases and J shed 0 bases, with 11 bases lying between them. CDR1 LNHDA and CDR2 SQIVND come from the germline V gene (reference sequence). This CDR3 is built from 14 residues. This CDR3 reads CASRTGELNTEAFF. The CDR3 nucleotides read TGTGCCAGTAGGACAGGTGAATTGAACACTGAAGCTTTCTTT.

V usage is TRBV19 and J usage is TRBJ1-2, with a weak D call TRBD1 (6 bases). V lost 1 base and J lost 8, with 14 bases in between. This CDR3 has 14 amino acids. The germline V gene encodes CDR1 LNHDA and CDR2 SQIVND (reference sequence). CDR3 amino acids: CASSIAGRGGGYTF. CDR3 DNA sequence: TGTGCCAGTAGTATAGCTGGCAGGGGCGGGGGCTACACCTTC. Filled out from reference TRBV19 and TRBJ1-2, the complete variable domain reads DGGITQSPKYLFRKEGQNVTLSCEQNLNHDAMYWYRQDPGQGLRLIYYSQIVNDFQKGDIAEGYSVSREKKESFPLTVTSAQKNPTAFYLCASSIAGRGGGYTFGSGTRLTVV.

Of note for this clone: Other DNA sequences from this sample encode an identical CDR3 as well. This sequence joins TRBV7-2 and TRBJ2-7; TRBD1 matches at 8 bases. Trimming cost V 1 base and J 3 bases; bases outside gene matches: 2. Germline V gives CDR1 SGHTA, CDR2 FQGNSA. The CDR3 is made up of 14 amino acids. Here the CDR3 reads CASSLGTGNYEQYF. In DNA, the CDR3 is TGTGCCAGCAGCTTAGGGACAGGGAACTACGAGCAGTACTTC.

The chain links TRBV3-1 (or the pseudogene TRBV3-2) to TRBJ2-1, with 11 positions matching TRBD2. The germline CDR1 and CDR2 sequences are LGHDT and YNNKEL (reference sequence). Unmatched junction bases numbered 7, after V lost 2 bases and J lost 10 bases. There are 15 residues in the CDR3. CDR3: CASSQISGGAQEQFF. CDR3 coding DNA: TGTGCCAGCAGCCAAATTAGCGGGGGGGCTCAGGAGCAGTTCTTC.

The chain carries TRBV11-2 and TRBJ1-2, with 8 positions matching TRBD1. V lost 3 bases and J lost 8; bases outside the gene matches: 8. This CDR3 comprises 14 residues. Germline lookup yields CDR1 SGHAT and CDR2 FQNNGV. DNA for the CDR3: TGTGCCAGCAGCTTCGCAGGGGGCCCCAAGGGCTACACCTTC. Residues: CASSFAGGPKGYTF.

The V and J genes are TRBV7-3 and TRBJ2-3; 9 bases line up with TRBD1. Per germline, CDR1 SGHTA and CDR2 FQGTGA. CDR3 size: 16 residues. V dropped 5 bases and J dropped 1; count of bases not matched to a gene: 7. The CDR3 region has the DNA TGTGCCAGCAGCCCCAGGGACAGGGATGGCACAGATACGCAGTATTTT. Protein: CASSPRDRDGTDTQYF.

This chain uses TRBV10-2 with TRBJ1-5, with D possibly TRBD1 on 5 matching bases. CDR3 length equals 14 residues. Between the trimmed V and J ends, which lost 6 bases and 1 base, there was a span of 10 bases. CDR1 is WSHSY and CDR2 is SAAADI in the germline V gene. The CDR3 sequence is CASRTGGSNQPQHF. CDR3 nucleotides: TGCGCCAGCAGAACCGGGGGAAGCAATCAGCCCCAGCATTTT.

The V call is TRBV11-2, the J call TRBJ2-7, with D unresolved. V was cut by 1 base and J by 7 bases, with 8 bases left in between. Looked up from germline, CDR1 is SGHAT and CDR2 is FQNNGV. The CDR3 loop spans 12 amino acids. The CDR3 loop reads CASSLVNWEQYF. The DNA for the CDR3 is TGTGCCAGCAGCTTAGTAAACTGGGAGCAGTACTTC.

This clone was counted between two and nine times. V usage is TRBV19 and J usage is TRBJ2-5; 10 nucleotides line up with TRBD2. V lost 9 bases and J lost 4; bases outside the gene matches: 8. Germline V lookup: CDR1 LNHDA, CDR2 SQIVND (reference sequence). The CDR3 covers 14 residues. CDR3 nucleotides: TGTGCCAGCGTTAGCGGGAGGAGTGGAGAGACCCAGTACTTC. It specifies CASVSGRSGETQYF.

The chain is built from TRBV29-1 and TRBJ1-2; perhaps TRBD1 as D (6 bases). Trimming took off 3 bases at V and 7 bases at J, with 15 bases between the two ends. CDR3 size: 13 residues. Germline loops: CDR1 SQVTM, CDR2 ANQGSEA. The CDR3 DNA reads TGCAGCGTTGAGAGTACAGGGAAGAGTGGCTACACCTTC. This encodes CSVESTGKSGYTF.

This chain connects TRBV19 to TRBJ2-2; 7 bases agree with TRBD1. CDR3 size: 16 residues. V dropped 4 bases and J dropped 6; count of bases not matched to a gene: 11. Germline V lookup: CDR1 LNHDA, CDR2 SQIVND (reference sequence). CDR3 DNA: TGTGCCAGTAGTAGGCGGACAGGTCCCCCACCCGGGGAGCTGTTTTTT. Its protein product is CASSRRTGPPPGELFF.

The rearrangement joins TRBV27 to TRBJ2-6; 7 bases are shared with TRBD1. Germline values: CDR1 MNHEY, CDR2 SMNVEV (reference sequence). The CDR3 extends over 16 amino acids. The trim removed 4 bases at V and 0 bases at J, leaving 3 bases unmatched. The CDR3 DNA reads TGTGCCAGCAGTTGGTCAGGGGGCTCTGGGGCCAACGTCCTGACTTTC. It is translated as CASSWSGGSGANVLTF.

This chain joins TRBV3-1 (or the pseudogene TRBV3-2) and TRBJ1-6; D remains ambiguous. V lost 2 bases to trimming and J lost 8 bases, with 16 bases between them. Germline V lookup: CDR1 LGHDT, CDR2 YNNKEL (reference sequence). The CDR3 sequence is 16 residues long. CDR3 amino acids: CASSQSTFRGYSPLHF. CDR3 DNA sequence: TGTGCCAGCAGCCAATCTACTTTTCGGGGATATTCACCCCTCCACTTT.

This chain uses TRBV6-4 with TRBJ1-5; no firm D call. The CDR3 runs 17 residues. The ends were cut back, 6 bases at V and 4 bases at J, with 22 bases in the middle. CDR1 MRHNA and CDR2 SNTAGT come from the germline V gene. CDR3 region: CASRKRSLQKPNQPQHF. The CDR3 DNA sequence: TGTGCCAGCAGGAAACGGTCCTTGCAAAAGCCAAATCAGCCCCAGCATTTT.

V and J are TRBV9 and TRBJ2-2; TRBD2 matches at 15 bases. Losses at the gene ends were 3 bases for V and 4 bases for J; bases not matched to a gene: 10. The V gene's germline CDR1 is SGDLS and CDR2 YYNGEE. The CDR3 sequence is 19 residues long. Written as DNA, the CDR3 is TGTGCCAGCAGCGCAACAGGGACTAGCGGGAGGCGCGGCACCGGGGAGCTGTTTTTT. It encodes CASSATGTSGRRGTGELFF.

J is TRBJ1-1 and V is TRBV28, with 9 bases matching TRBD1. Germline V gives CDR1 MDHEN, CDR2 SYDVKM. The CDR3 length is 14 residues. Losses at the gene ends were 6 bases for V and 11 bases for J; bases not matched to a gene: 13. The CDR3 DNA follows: TGTGCCAGCAGCCGAACCCCGGACAGGGGCAGTGCTTTCTTT. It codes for CASSRTPDRGSAFF.

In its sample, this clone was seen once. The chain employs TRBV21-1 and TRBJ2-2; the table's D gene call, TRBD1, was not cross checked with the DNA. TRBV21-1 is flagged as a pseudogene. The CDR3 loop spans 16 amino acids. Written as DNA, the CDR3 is TGTGCCAGCAGCATAAACGACAGGGGTCGGACCGGGGAGCTGTTTTTT. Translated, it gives CASSINDRGRTGELFF.

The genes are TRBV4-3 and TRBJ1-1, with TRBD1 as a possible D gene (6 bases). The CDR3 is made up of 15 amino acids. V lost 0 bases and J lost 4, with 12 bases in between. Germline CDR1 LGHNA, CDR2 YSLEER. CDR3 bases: TGCGCCAGCAGCCAAGAGCACAGGGCGAGCACTGAAGCTTTCTTT. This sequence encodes CASSQEHRASTEAFF.

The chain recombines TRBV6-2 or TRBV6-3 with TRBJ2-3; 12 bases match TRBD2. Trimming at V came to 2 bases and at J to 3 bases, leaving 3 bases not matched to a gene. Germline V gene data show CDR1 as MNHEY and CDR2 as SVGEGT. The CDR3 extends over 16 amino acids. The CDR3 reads CASSYGLAGGTDTQYF. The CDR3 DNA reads TGTGCCAGCAGTTACGGCCTAGCGGGAGGGACAGATACGCAGTATTTT.

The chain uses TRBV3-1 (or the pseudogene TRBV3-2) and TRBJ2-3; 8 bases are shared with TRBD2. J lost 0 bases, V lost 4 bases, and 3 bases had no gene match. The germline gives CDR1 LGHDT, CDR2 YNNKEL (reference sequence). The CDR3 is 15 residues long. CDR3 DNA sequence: TGTGCCAGCAGCCTAGCGGGGCCTAGCACAGATACGCAGTATTTT. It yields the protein CASSLAGPSTDTQYF.

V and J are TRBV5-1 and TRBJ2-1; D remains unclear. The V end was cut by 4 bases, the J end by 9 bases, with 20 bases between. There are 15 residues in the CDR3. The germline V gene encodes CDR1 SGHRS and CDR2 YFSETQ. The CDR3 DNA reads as TGCGCCAGCAGCAGGCGCCAGGTGCAGCTTGGTGAGCAGTTCTTC. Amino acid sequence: CASSRRQVQLGEQFF.

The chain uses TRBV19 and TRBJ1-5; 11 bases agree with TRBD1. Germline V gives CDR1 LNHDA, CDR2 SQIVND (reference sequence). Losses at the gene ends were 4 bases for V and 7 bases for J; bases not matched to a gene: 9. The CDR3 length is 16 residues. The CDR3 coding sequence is TGTGCCAGTAGTACGCCGGACAGGGGGCTAAGACAGCCCCAGCATTTT. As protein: CASSTPDRGLRQPQHF.

Here the CDR3 reads CASSEIDHRGKLFF. The CDR3 DNA is TGTGCCAGCAGTGAAATTGATCATCGAGGGAAACTGTTTTTT. The J gene is TRBJ1-4, the V gene TRBV25-1; D unclear. The CDR3 has 14 residues. Germline V gene data show CDR1 as MGHDK and CDR2 as SYGVNS. V lost 2 bases, J lost 11 bases, and 15 bases lay in between.

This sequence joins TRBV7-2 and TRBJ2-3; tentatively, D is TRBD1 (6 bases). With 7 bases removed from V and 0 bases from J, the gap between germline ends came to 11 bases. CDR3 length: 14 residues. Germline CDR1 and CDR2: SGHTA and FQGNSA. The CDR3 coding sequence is TGTGCCAGCACTACACAGGGAAGCACAGATACGCAGTATTTT. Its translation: CASTTQGSTDTQYF.